These T cell receptor beta chains were read from a single sample in a study of control samples from healthy donors and cancer patients. The data were produced by immunoSEQ multiplex PCR, yet TCRdb's version contains in-frame clones alone and is incomplete. The sample carries some 150,000 clones, roughly 89% recorded once. Sequenced sample: blood. The receptors here all came from a woman in her 30s in good health. CDR3s include the opening cysteine and the closing phenylalanine or tryptophan. Fields, in order: J gene, V gene, D gene, clone size, CDR3 protein, CDR3 DNA. The D gene is left open where the match is weak. Rows may omit the clone size; those that give it use once, few, many or a size class.

j_call: TRBJ2-5
v_call: TRBV20-1
d_call: TRBD2
clone_size: .
cdr3_aa: CSASLVSGSETQYF
cdr3_nt: TGCAGTGCTAGTCTGGTTAGCGGGAGCGAGACCCAGTACTTC

j_call: TRBJ2-3
v_call: TRBV7-9
d_call: TRBD2
clone_size: .
cdr3_aa: CASSLSGLAGVDTQYF
cdr3_nt: TGTGCCAGCAGCTTATCGGGACTAGCGGGAGTAGATACGCAGTATTTT

j_call: TRBJ2-7
v_call: TRBV30
d_call: TRBD2
clone_size: .
cdr3_aa: CAWSRGAGVEEQYF
cdr3_nt: TGTGCCTGGAGTAGAGGAGCGGGAGTCGAAGAGCAGTACTTC

j_call: TRBJ1-6
v_call: TRBV7-9
d_call: .
clone_size: .
cdr3_aa: CASSLNGGASPLHF
cdr3_nt: TGTGCCAGCAGCTTAAACGGGGGCGCTTCACCCCTCCACTTT

j_call: TRBJ2-7
v_call: TRBV27
d_call: TRBD2
clone_size: .
cdr3_aa: CASSLSSSGGGEQYF
cdr3_nt: TGTGCCAGCAGTTTATCGTCTAGCGGGGGGGGCGAGCAGTACTTC

j_call: TRBJ1-4
v_call: TRBV7-8
d_call: .
clone_size: .
cdr3_aa: CASSARFGDNEKLFF
cdr3_nt: TGTGCCAGCAGCGCCAGATTTGGGGACAATGAAAAACTGTTTTTT

j_call: TRBJ1-2
v_call: TRBV3-1/TRBV3-2
d_call: .
clone_size: .
cdr3_aa: CASSQAAGGYGYTF
cdr3_nt: TGTGCCAGCAGCCAAGCAGCAGGAGGCTATGGCTACACCTTC

j_call: TRBJ2-1
v_call: TRBV15
d_call: .
clone_size: .
cdr3_aa: CATSRDLGESNEQFF
cdr3_nt: TGTGCCACCAGCAGAGATCTAGGGGAGTCCAATGAGCAGTTCTTC

j_call: TRBJ1-1
v_call: TRBV6-5
d_call: .
clone_size: few
cdr3_aa: CASIRGSDTEAFF
cdr3_nt: TGTGCCAGCATAAGGGGCTCGGACACTGAAGCTTTCTTT

j_call: TRBJ2-7
v_call: TRBV3-1/TRBV3-2
d_call: TRBD2
clone_size: .
cdr3_aa: CASGTGGVNEQYF
cdr3_nt: TGTGCCAGCGGGACGGGGGGAGTTAACGAGCAGTACTTC

j_call: TRBJ1-2
v_call: TRBV27
d_call: .
clone_size: once
cdr3_aa: CASSPAAYYGYTF
cdr3_nt: TGTGCCAGCAGTCCCGCAGCTTACTATGGCTACACCTTC

j_call: TRBJ2-1
v_call: TRBV12-3/TRBV12-4
d_call: .
clone_size: .
cdr3_aa: CASSTGYNEQFF
cdr3_nt: TGTGCCAGCAGTACAGGGTACAATGAGCAGTTCTTC

j_call: TRBJ2-7
v_call: TRBV18
d_call: .
clone_size: .
cdr3_aa: CASSQFGTYDEQYF
cdr3_nt: TGTGCCAGCTCACAATTCGGGACCTACGACGAGCAGTACTTC

j_call: TRBJ1-1
v_call: TRBV7-8
d_call: TRBD1
clone_size: once
cdr3_aa: CASSLGDSRNTEAFF
cdr3_nt: TGTGCCAGCAGCTTAGGGGACAGTAGGAACACTGAAGCTTTCTTT

j_call: TRBJ1-1
v_call: TRBV18
d_call: .
clone_size: .
cdr3_aa: CASSPTENTEAFF
cdr3_nt: TGTGCCAGCTCACCAACAGAGAACACTGAAGCTTTCTTT

j_call: TRBJ2-7
v_call: TRBV6-1
d_call: TRBD1
clone_size: .
cdr3_aa: CASSEGTGGYEQYF
cdr3_nt: TGTGCCAGCAGTGAGGGGACAGGGGGGTACGAGCAGTACTTC

j_call: TRBJ2-7
v_call: TRBV28
d_call: .
clone_size: .
cdr3_aa: CASSAGSSYEQYF
cdr3_nt: TGTGCCAGCAGCGCGGGTTCCTCCTACGAGCAGTACTTC

j_call: TRBJ1-4
v_call: TRBV18
d_call: .
clone_size: .
cdr3_aa: CASSPGQPGEKLFF
cdr3_nt: TGTGCCAGCTCACCCGGGCAGCCAGGTGAAAAACTGTTTTTT

j_call: TRBJ2-3
v_call: TRBV14
d_call: TRBD2
clone_size: .
cdr3_aa: CASSQETLRGGQYF
cdr3_nt: TGTGCCAGCAGCCAAGAGACCCTGCGGGGGGGGCAGTATTTT

j_call: TRBJ2-5
v_call: TRBV7-7
d_call: .
clone_size: once
cdr3_aa: CASSLERSQETQYF
cdr3_nt: TGTGCTAGCAGCTTAGAGCGCAGCCAAGAGACCCAGTACTTC

j_call: TRBJ2-3
v_call: TRBV7-2
d_call: .
clone_size: .
cdr3_aa: CASSPQGYHTDTQYF
cdr3_nt: TGTGCCAGCAGCCCCCAGGGGTACCACACAGATACGCAGTATTTT

j_call: TRBJ1-5
v_call: TRBV5-8
d_call: .
clone_size: .
cdr3_aa: CASSHLRQPQHF
cdr3_nt: TGTGCCAGCAGTCATCTTCGGCAGCCCCAGCATTTT

j_call: TRBJ1-2
v_call: TRBV30
d_call: TRBD1
clone_size: .
cdr3_aa: CAWSVGWTGDGYTF
cdr3_nt: TGTGCCTGGAGTGTAGGATGGACAGGGGACGGCTACACCTTC

j_call: TRBJ1-2
v_call: TRBV7-9
d_call: .
clone_size: .
cdr3_aa: CASSLAQYGYTF
cdr3_nt: TGTGCCAGCAGCTTAGCCCAGTATGGCTACACCTTC

j_call: TRBJ1-6
v_call: TRBV20-1
d_call: .
clone_size: .
cdr3_aa: CSASAQDNSPLHF
cdr3_nt: TGCAGTGCTAGTGCTCAGGATAATTCACCCCTCCACTTT

j_call: TRBJ2-5
v_call: TRBV12-3/TRBV12-4
d_call: TRBD2
clone_size: .
cdr3_aa: CASRPLATQTQYF
cdr3_nt: TGTGCCAGCAGGCCACTAGCGACCCAGACCCAGTACTTC

j_call: TRBJ1-2
v_call: TRBV12-5
d_call: .
clone_size: .
cdr3_aa: CASGLVTDYGYTF
cdr3_nt: TGTGCTAGTGGTTTGGTAACGGACTATGGCTACACCTTC

j_call: TRBJ1-6
v_call: TRBV6-5
d_call: TRBD1
clone_size: .
cdr3_aa: CASGTGGNSPLHF
cdr3_nt: TGTGCCAGCGGGACAGGGGGAAATTCACCCCTCCACTTT

j_call: TRBJ2-2
v_call: TRBV11-2
d_call: .
clone_size: .
cdr3_aa: CASSLAGARNTGELFF
cdr3_nt: TGTGCCAGCAGCTTAGCCGGCGCGAGGAACACCGGGGAGCTGTTTTTT

j_call: TRBJ1-3
v_call: TRBV19
d_call: TRBD1
clone_size: .
cdr3_aa: CASKTGGPGNTIYF
cdr3_nt: TGTGCCAGTAAGACAGGGGGCCCTGGAAACACCATATATTTT

j_call: TRBJ2-2
v_call: TRBV10-1
d_call: .
clone_size: .
cdr3_aa: CASSRVIGELFF
cdr3_nt: TGCGCCAGCAGTCGGGTAATCGGGGAGCTGTTTTTT

j_call: TRBJ2-1
v_call: TRBV2
d_call: TRBD1
clone_size: .
cdr3_aa: CASSESDREQFF
cdr3_nt: TGTGCCAGCAGTGAATCGGACAGGGAGCAGTTCTTC

j_call: TRBJ1-2
v_call: TRBV2
d_call: .
clone_size: .
cdr3_aa: CASSGNTNYGYTF
cdr3_nt: TGTGCCAGCAGTGGAAACACTAACTATGGCTACACCTTC

j_call: TRBJ1-1
v_call: TRBV5-1
d_call: .
clone_size: .
cdr3_aa: CASSLAPGTNTEAFF
cdr3_nt: TGCGCCAGCAGCTTGGCCCCGGGAACGAACACTGAAGCTTTCTTT

j_call: TRBJ2-5
v_call: TRBV28
d_call: .
clone_size: .
cdr3_aa: CASSSSGNGDGETQYF
cdr3_nt: TGTGCCAGCAGTTCGAGCGGAAACGGAGACGGGGAGACCCAGTACTTC

j_call: TRBJ1-5
v_call: TRBV19
d_call: TRBD1
clone_size: .
cdr3_aa: CASSIDRGGNQPQHF
cdr3_nt: TGTGCCAGTAGTATAGACAGGGGGGGCAATCAGCCCCAGCATTTT

j_call: TRBJ2-2
v_call: TRBV12-5
d_call: .
clone_size: once
cdr3_aa: CASGLVYGELFF
cdr3_nt: TGTGCTAGTGGTTTGGTATACGGGGAGCTGTTTTTT

j_call: TRBJ1-3
v_call: TRBV30
d_call: .
clone_size: once
cdr3_aa: CAWSVYGSGNTIYF
cdr3_nt: TGTGCCTGGAGTGTGTACGGGTCCGGAAACACCATATATTTT

j_call: TRBJ2-5
v_call: TRBV28
d_call: TRBD1
clone_size: .
cdr3_aa: CASSPTFGQGAQETQYF
cdr3_nt: TGTGCCAGCAGTCCTACCTTTGGACAGGGGGCACAAGAGACCCAGTACTTC

j_call: TRBJ2-5
v_call: TRBV7-7
d_call: .
clone_size: .
cdr3_aa: CASTSLQGQTQYF
cdr3_nt: TGTGCCAGCACCTCTCTACAGGGCCAGACCCAGTACTTC

j_call: TRBJ1-4
v_call: TRBV4-1
d_call: .
clone_size: .
cdr3_aa: CASSPGTTSTNEKLFF
cdr3_nt: TGCGCCAGCAGCCCCGGGACAACTTCAACTAATGAAAAACTGTTTTTT

j_call: TRBJ1-3
v_call: TRBV19
d_call: .
clone_size: .
cdr3_aa: CASSIGGNTIYF
cdr3_nt: TGTGCCAGTAGTATCGGTGGAAACACCATATATTTT

j_call: TRBJ1-1
v_call: TRBV29-1
d_call: TRBD1
clone_size: .
cdr3_aa: CSVMWGQQNTEAFF
cdr3_nt: TGCAGCGTTATGTGGGGACAGCAGAACACTGAAGCTTTCTTT

j_call: TRBJ1-1
v_call: TRBV10-1
d_call: TRBD1
clone_size: .
cdr3_aa: CASRRDRVNTEAFF
cdr3_nt: TGCGCCAGCAGGAGGGACAGGGTGAACACTGAAGCTTTCTTT

j_call: TRBJ2-5
v_call: TRBV6-6
d_call: .
clone_size: once
cdr3_aa: CASSSHRDNQETQYF
cdr3_nt: TGTGCCAGCAGTTCCCACCGGGACAACCAAGAGACCCAGTACTTC

j_call: TRBJ2-7
v_call: TRBV18
d_call: TRBD1
clone_size: .
cdr3_aa: CASSQGQGGYEQYF
cdr3_nt: TGTGCCAGCTCACAAGGACAGGGTGGGTACGAGCAGTACTTC

j_call: TRBJ1-3
v_call: TRBV6-5
d_call: TRBD1
clone_size: .
cdr3_aa: CASSYSGQVGNTIYF
cdr3_nt: TGTGCCAGCAGTTACTCGGGACAGGTGGGAAACACCATATATTTT

j_call: TRBJ1-1
v_call: TRBV15
d_call: .
clone_size: .
cdr3_aa: CATSRNGENTEAFF
cdr3_nt: TGTGCCACCAGCAGAAACGGGGAGAACACTGAAGCTTTCTTT

j_call: TRBJ1-5
v_call: TRBV10-3
d_call: .
clone_size: .
cdr3_aa: CAISGGAGNQPQHF
cdr3_nt: TGTGCCATCAGTGGGGGCGCCGGCAATCAGCCCCAGCATTTT

j_call: TRBJ2-2
v_call: TRBV5-1
d_call: TRBD2
clone_size: few
cdr3_aa: CASSWTSGNTGELFF
cdr3_nt: TGCGCCAGCAGCTGGACTAGCGGGAACACCGGGGAGCTGTTTTTT

j_call: TRBJ1-5
v_call: TRBV19
d_call: TRBD1
clone_size: .
cdr3_aa: CASRDRGYSNQPQHF
cdr3_nt: TGTGCCAGTAGGGACAGGGGATATAGCAATCAGCCCCAGCATTTT

j_call: TRBJ2-5
v_call: TRBV5-1
d_call: TRBD2
clone_size: .
cdr3_aa: CASSLVGGFQETQYF
cdr3_nt: TGCGCCAGCAGCTTGGTCGGGGGGTTCCAAGAGACCCAGTACTTC

j_call: TRBJ2-4
v_call: TRBV12-5
d_call: .
clone_size: .
cdr3_aa: CASGLTTGTAKNIQYF
cdr3_nt: TGTGCTAGTGGTTTAACTACCGGGACAGCCAAAAACATTCAGTACTTC

j_call: TRBJ1-5
v_call: TRBV19
d_call: TRBD1
clone_size: .
cdr3_aa: CASRGQGGQPQHF
cdr3_nt: TGTGCCAGCCGAGGACAGGGAGGTCAGCCCCAGCATTTT

j_call: TRBJ2-1
v_call: TRBV5-1
d_call: TRBD2
clone_size: .
cdr3_aa: CASSKGLAGGPSSYNEQFF
cdr3_nt: TGCGCCAGCAGCAAGGGACTAGCGGGGGGGCCGAGCTCCTACAATGAGCAGTTCTTC

j_call: TRBJ2-1
v_call: TRBV28
d_call: .
clone_size: .
cdr3_aa: CASSTRTDTIYNEQFF
cdr3_nt: TGTGCCAGCAGTACCCGGACAGATACGATTTACAATGAGCAGTTCTTC

j_call: TRBJ2-7
v_call: TRBV27
d_call: .
clone_size: .
cdr3_aa: CASSSGRGSYEQYF
cdr3_nt: TGTGCCAGCAGTTCCGGCAGGGGCTCCTACGAGCAGTACTTC

j_call: TRBJ1-3
v_call: TRBV7-3
d_call: .
clone_size: .
cdr3_aa: CASSLVGAGNTIYF
cdr3_nt: TGTGCCAGCAGCTTAGTGGGCGCCGGAAACACCATATATTTT

j_call: TRBJ1-1
v_call: TRBV11-2
d_call: .
clone_size: .
cdr3_aa: CASSLVWAFF
cdr3_nt: TGTGCCAGCAGCTTAGTTTGGGCTTTCTTT

j_call: TRBJ1-1
v_call: TRBV7-2
d_call: TRBD1
clone_size: .
cdr3_aa: CASSLLQGGTEAFF
cdr3_nt: TGTGCCAGCAGCTTACTCCAGGGGGGGACTGAAGCTTTCTTT